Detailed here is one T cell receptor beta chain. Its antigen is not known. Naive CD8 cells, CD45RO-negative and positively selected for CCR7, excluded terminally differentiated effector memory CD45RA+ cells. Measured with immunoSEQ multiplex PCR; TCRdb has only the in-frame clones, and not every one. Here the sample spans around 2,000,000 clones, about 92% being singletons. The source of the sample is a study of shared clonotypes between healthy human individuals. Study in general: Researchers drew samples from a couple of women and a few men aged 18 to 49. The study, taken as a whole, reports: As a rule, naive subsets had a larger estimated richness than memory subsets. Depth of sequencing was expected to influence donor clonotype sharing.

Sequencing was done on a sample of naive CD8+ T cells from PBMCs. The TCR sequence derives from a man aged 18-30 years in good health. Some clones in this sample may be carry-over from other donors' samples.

CDR3: CASSDFSGSSYEQYF. CDR3 coding DNA: TGTGCCAGCAGTGATTTTAGCGGGAGTTCCTACGAGCAGTACTTC. The chain links TRBV2 to TRBJ2-7; 9 bases match TRBD2. Trimming took 3 bases from V and 1 from J; bases not matched to a gene: 4. This CDR3 region has 15 residues. Germline CDR1 SNHLY, CDR2 FYNNEI. The full variable domain, in which reference TRBV2 and TRBJ2-7 provide the parts outside the CDR3, is EPEVTQTPSHQVTQMGQEVILRCVPISNHLYFYWYRQILGQKVEFLVSFYNNEISEKSEIFDDQFSVERPDGSNFTLKIRSTKLEDSAMYFCASSDFSGSSYEQYFGPGTRLTVT.